This T cell receptor beta chain was observed in a study of T cell changes during pregnancy in multiple sclerosis. The method was immunoSEQ multiplex PCR; TCRdb's version includes in-frame clones alone and lacks a portion of them. In the table there are around 92,000 clones, approximately 93% of which are singletons. This receptor was taken from a female donor with multiple sclerosis, enrolled in a pregnancy study. Sequencing used peripheral blood, obtained after pregnancy.

The CDR3 here is CASSEDGSGAEAFF. CDR3 nucleotide sequence: TGTGCCAGCAGTGAGGACGGAAGCGGGGCTGAAGCTTTCTTT. The gene calls are TRBV2 and TRBJ1-1; D is unclear. CDR1 is SNHLY and CDR2 is FYNNEI in the germline V gene. This CDR3 region has 14 residues. The V end was cut by 3 bases, the J end by 6 bases, with 14 bases between.